One and the same sample provided the 2 T cell receptor beta chains below, sequenced in a study of PD-L1 blockade in urothelial cancer. This sample's time point: peripheral blood 6 weeks after treatment start. The data were produced by immunoSEQ multiplex PCR, yet TCRdb's version contains in-frame clones alone and is incomplete. Here the sample spans 50,000 or so clones, around 86% being singletons. The sequences come from PBMCs, collected around atezolizumab (anti-PD-L1) treatment. These receptors all come from a man aged 60 to 75 with urothelial cancer.

This clone has just a few counts. The chain combines TRBV5-6 with TRBJ1-1; D perhaps matches TRBD1 (5 bases). The CDR3 covers 18 residues. Germline values: CDR1 SGHDT, CDR2 YYEEEE. Trimming cost V 4 bases and J 0 bases, with 22 bases left between them. The CDR3 is CASSPLTRWGPMNTEAFF. The CDR3 nucleotides read TGTGCCAGCAGCCCATTGACTAGGTGGGGACCCATGAACACTGAAGCTTTCTTT.

The V and J genes are TRBV7-3 and TRBJ2-5; maybe TRBD1 (6 bases). The germline V gene encodes CDR1 SGHTA and CDR2 FQGTGA. CDR3 length: 15 residues. V lost 2 bases to trimming and J lost 5 bases, with 15 bases between them. CDR3 sequence reads: CASSLQGGGRETQYF. The CDR3 region has the DNA TGTGCCAGCAGCTTACAGGGTGGGGGCCGGGAGACCCAGTACTTC.